This TCR beta chain came from a study of blood T cell repertoires in COVID-19. Study-wide context: Samples of COVID-19 (acute and convalescent) were obtained from the United States, Italy and Spain. T cells, B-cell-depleted T cells, or PBMCs supplied cDNA or gDNA.

There are 15 residues in the CDR3. The germline V gene has CDR1 SGDLS and CDR2 YYNGEE. Deletions cut 3 bases from V and 4 bases from J, with 13 bases between. Original processing notes: Amplification of reference gene primers was used by the study to estimate nucleated cell counts. TCRdb's table, derived via immunoSEQ multiplex PCR, lists solely in-frame clones and lacks some. V, J and clone size reflect that table, while D and trimming were determined from the DNA. The sample gives almost 200,000 clones, around four fifths of which show up once; roughly 0.91% is in the top ten. Enrolment of Seattle patients took place during active infection, and they were followed longitudinally.

The sequenced material came from peripheral blood. The chain carries TRBV9 and TRBJ2-2, with a tentative D call TRBD1 (6 bases). This clonotype was obtained from a man aged 60 to 69 with COVID-19, enrolled during active disease. DNA for the CDR3: TGTGCCAGCAGCGCACAGGGAGTGGGCACCGGGGAGCTGTTTTTT. It yields the protein CASSAQGVGTGELFF. The full variable domain, with the rest looked up from reference TRBV9 and TRBJ2-2, is DSGVTQTPKHLITATGQRVTLRCSPRSGDLSVYWYQQSLDQGLQFLIQYYNGEERAKGNILERFSAQQFPDLHSELNLSSLELGDSALYFCASSAQGVGTGELFFGEGSRLTVL.